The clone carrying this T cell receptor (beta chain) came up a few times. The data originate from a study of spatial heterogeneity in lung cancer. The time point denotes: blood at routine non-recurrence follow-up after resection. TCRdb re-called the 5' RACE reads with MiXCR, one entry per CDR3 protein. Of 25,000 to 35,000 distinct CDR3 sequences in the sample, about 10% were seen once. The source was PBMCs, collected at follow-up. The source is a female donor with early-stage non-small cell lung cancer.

The CDR3 reads CASSLRQGNTEAFF. The CDR3 nucleotides read TGTGCCAGCAGCTTAAGGCAGGGGAACACTGAAGCTTTCTTT. The genes are TRBV7-9 and TRBJ1-1; possibly TRBD1 for D (5 bases). CDR1 SEHNR and CDR2 FQNEAQ come from the germline V gene (reference sequence). The CDR3 is 14 amino acids. V was pared by 2 bases and J by 1 base, with 8 bases between. Complete variable domain (other parts from reference TRBV7-9 and TRBJ1-1): DTGVSQNPRHKITKRGQNVTFRCDPISEHNRLYWYRQTLGQGPEFLTYFQNEAQLEKSRLLSDRFSAERPKGSFSTLEIQRTEQGDSAMYLCASSLRQGNTEAFFGQGTRLTVV.